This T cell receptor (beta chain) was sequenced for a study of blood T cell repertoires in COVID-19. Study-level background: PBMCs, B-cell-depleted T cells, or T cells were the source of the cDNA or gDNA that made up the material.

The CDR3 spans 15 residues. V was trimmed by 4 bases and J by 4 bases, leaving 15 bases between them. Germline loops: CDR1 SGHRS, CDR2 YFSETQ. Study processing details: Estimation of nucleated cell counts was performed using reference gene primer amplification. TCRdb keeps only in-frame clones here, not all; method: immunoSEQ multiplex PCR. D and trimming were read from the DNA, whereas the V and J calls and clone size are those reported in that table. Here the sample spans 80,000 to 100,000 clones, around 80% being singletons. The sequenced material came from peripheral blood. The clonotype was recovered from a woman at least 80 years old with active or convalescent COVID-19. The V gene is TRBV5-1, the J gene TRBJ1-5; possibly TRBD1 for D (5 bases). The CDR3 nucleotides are TGCGCCAGCAGCCCACGGGGGGGGGATAATCAGCCCCAGCATTTT. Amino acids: CASSPRGGDNQPQHF.